This TCR beta chain emerged from a study of blood T cells in healthy people across ages. General study points: With unsorted PBMCs, a conclusive comparison of naive versus antigen-experienced cells was not possible.

The CDR3 length is 17 residues. The V end was cut by 0 bases, the J end by 5 bases, with 22 bases between. Germline CDR1 and CDR2: SQVTM and ANQGSEA. Sample-barcoded 5' priming and a J-beta primer mix drove a second PCR of roughly 6 to 12 cycles. MiXCR, run by TCRdb on the 5' RACE reads, gives a single entry per CDR3 protein. Of 1.6 million or so distinct CDR3 sequences listed, about 35% are singletons. As concerns this clonotype: What it recognizes is unknown.

This rearrangement joins TRBV29-1 to TRBJ1-2; D might be TRBD1 (6 bases). The receptor was isolated from a woman aged 25 to 39 in good health. The sample was blood. DNA for the CDR3: TGCAGCGTTGAAGATCCCTCCAACAGGGAGAGTGTGTATGGCTACACCTTC. Translating gives CSVEDPSNRESVYGYTF.